Listed here are 32 T cell receptor beta chains from one sample, sequenced in a study of OX40 agonist ivuxolimab in advanced cancers. Produced via immunoSEQ multiplex PCR; TCRdb's table is partial and in-frame only. Of 65,000 to 95,000 clones listed, roughly 90% were seen once; the top ten hold about 0.2%. Sequences were derived from CD4+ or CD8+ T cells sorted from blood, sampled in a trial of the OX40 agonist ivuxolimab. All receptors derive from an adult with an advanced solid tumor such as melanoma, head and neck, liver or kidney cancer.

The chain is built from TRBV7-9 and TRBJ2-3, with D uncertain. In germline, CDR1 is SEHNR, CDR2 FQNEAQ (reference sequence). Trimming shortened V by 2 bases and J by 0 bases, and 3 bases separated the two germline ends. This CDR3 has 13 residues. CDR3 in DNA: TGTGCCAGCAGCTTAATCAGCACAGATACGCAGTATTTT. This sequence encodes CASSLISTDTQYF.

V is TRBV6-5 and J is TRBJ1-3; a possible D gene is TRBD1 (5 bases). The germline gives CDR1 MNHEY, CDR2 SVGAGI. There are 14 residues in the CDR3. Trimming left V 6 bases short and J 0 bases short, with 9 bases between. DNA for the CDR3: TGTGCCAGCAGCCGGGGGAGCTCTGGAAACACCATATATTTT. Encoded protein: CASSRGSSGNTIYF.

The gene calls are TRBV10-3 and TRBJ2-6; no firm D call. Trimming removed 0 bases at V and 6 bases at J, with 12 bases between. CDR3 size: 16 residues. Per germline, CDR1 ENHRY and CDR2 SYGVKD. CDR3 loop: CAISESISKEANVLTF. CDR3 nucleotide sequence: TGTGCCATCAGTGAGTCGATATCAAAGGAGGCCAACGTCCTGACTTTC.

The V call is TRBV7-8, the J call TRBJ2-1; perhaps TRBD2 as D (5 bases). Trimming shortened V by 5 bases and J by 7 bases, and 15 bases separated the two germline ends. CDR3 length: 14 amino acids. From germline, CDR1 is SGHVS and CDR2 FQNEAQ. The CDR3 sequence is CASSPRARRNEQFF. The CDR3, as DNA: TGTGCCAGCAGCCCGCGGGCCCGAAGGAATGAGCAGTTCTTC.

This chain joins TRBV5-1 and TRBJ2-2, with D possibly being TRBD1 (5 bases). Germline values: CDR1 SGHRS, CDR2 YFSETQ. V was clipped by 4 bases and J by 0 bases, with 10 bases between them. The CDR3 has 15 amino acids. DNA for the CDR3: TGCGCCAGCAGCCTAGACAGTTCGAACACCGGGGAGCTGTTTTTT. Its translation: CASSLDSSNTGELFF.

The chain combines TRBV9 with TRBJ2-3; 9 bases are a match to TRBD2. This CDR3 contains 16 residues. With V trimmed by 3 bases and J by 6 bases, 11 bases remained unmatched. Germline-derived CDR1 and CDR2 are SGDLS and YYNGEE. The CDR3 here is CASSEGASGAPDTQYF. Here the CDR3 DNA reads TGTGCCAGCAGCGAGGGAGCTAGCGGGGCTCCGGATACGCAGTATTTT. Based on the CDR3 plus reference TRBV9 and TRBJ2-3, the full variable domain is DSGVTQTPKHLITATGQRVTLRCSPRSGDLSVYWYQQSLDQGLQFLIQYYNGEERAKGNILERFSAQQFPDLHSELNLSSLELGDSALYFCASSEGASGAPDTQYFGPGTRLTVL.

The CDR3 reads CASSAGWTDYNEQFF. The CDR3 DNA is TGTGCCAGCAGCGCAGGCTGGACAGATTACAATGAGCAGTTCTTC. The chain combines TRBV9 with TRBJ2-1, with D maybe TRBD1 (6 bases). The CDR3 consists of 15 residues. Trimming removed 3 bases at V and 4 bases at J, with 14 bases between. Germline CDR1 is SGDLS and CDR2 is YYNGEE.

In this sample, this clone turned up a few times. The chain recombines TRBV6-1 with TRBJ1-1; no firm D call. The V end lost 8 bases, the J end lost 5 bases, and 9 bases lay between the germline ends. This CDR3 region has 11 residues. Germline lookup yields CDR1 MNHNS and CDR2 SASEGT. CDR3 sequence reads: CASSPSTEAFF. DNA for the CDR3: TGTGCCAGCTCCCCATCAACTGAAGCTTTCTTT.

The chain combines TRBV18 with TRBJ1-3; a weak D match, TRBD1 (6 bases). The CDR3 totals 16 residues. V lost 2 bases and J lost 1, with 12 bases in between. Germline CDR1 KGHSH, CDR2 LQKENI. In DNA, the CDR3 is TGTGCCAGCTCACCAGGGACAAGGGTGTCTGGAAACACCATATATTTT. It is translated as CASSPGTRVSGNTIYF.

V is TRBV20-1 and J is TRBJ2-7, with D possibly TRBD2 on 5 matching bases. V lost 5 bases and J lost 4, with 9 bases in between. The CDR3 runs 11 residues. Looked up from germline, CDR1 is DFQATT and CDR2 is SNEGSKA (reference sequence). This CDR3 reads CSAQSGYEQYF. The CDR3, as DNA: TGCAGTGCTCAGAGCGGATACGAGCAGTACTTC.

This clone showed up just a few times. The rearrangement uses TRBV30 and TRBJ1-2; D ambiguous. CDR3 length: 15 residues. The germline CDR1 and CDR2 sequences are GTSNPN and SVGIG (reference sequence). Trimming cost V 4 bases and J 2 bases, with 17 bases left between them. The CDR3 sequence: CAWNDPQRKNYGYTF. Here the CDR3 DNA reads TGTGCCTGGAACGACCCTCAGAGAAAAAACTATGGCTACACCTTC.

The rearrangement uses TRBV6-1 and TRBJ2-5; 11 bases map to TRBD2. The better agreement between TRBJ2-7 and the DNA end casts doubt on the J call. Germline V gene lookup returns CDR1 MNHNS and CDR2 SASEGT. The CDR3 is 14 amino acids. This chain's CDR3 is CASSILAGDYEQYF. The CDR3 DNA reads as TGTGCCAGCAGTATACTAGCGGGAGACTACGAGCAGTACTTC.

The chain has TRBV6-5 and TRBJ2-3; no clear D gene. The V end lost 9 bases, the J end lost 2 bases, and 12 bases lay between the germline ends. Germline loops: CDR1 MNHEY, CDR2 SVGAGI. This CDR3 has 13 residues. CDR3 residues: CASGDPNTDTQYF. For the CDR3, the DNA is TGTGCCAGTGGGGATCCCAACACAGATACGCAGTATTTT.

CDR3 bases: TGCGCCAGCAGCTTGGCAGGGGGTACTGGAAACACCATATATTTT. Its protein is CASSLAGGTGNTIYF. The V and J genes are TRBV5-1 and TRBJ1-3; 7 positions match TRBD1. In germline, CDR1 is SGHRS, CDR2 YFSETQ. The length of the CDR3 is 15 residues. V trimming: 0 bases; J trimming: 2 bases; junction bases outside the gene matches: 2.

The V call is TRBV10-2, the J call TRBJ1-1; 7 bases map to TRBD1. This CDR3 comprises 14 residues. From germline, CDR1 is WSHSY and CDR2 SAAADI. After removal of 4 bases from V and 5 bases from J, the junction contained 7 bases not matched to a gene. CDR3 sequence reads: CASSVQGVVTEAFF. The CDR3 nucleotides are TGCGCCAGCAGTGTCCAGGGGGTGGTGACTGAAGCTTTCTTT.

The chain combines TRBV18 with TRBJ2-1, with TRBD2 matching 10 bases. CDR1 and CDR2 from the germline V gene are KGHSH and LQKENI. V shed 3 bases and J 9 bases; nucleotides not matched to a gene: 17. The CDR3 is made up of 18 amino acids. The CDR3 DNA is TGTGCCAGCTCACCGCGCCAACTAGCGGGGATTACGGCGGGTGAGCAGTTCTTC. Translation: CASSPRQLAGITAGEQFF.

This clone has more than one count but fewer than ten. The gene calls are TRBV11-2 and TRBJ1-4; D gene ambiguous. With 5 bases removed from V and 0 bases from J, the gap between germline ends came to 13 bases. The CDR3 is made up of 16 amino acids. Germline V gene data show CDR1 as SGHAT and CDR2 as FQNNGV. This CDR3 reads CASSQGLRPTNEKLFF. The CDR3 nucleotides read TGTGCCAGCAGCCAAGGCCTGCGGCCAACTAATGAAAAACTGTTTTTT. The full variable domain, rest sourced from reference TRBV11-2 and TRBJ1-4, is EAGVAQSPRYKIIEKRQSVAFWCNPISGHATLYWYQQILGQGPKLLIQFQNNGVVDDSQLPKDRFSAERLKGVDSTLKIQPAKLEDSAVYLCASSQGLRPTNEKLFFGSGTQLSVL.

V and J are TRBV5-1 and TRBJ2-3; TRBD2 matches 14 bases. There are 16 residues in the CDR3. J gave up 6 bases and V 3 bases, and 6 bases lay outside the gene matches. CDR1 is SGHRS and CDR2 is YFSETQ in the germline V gene. CDR3 sequence: CASSSRLAGGPDTQYF. CDR3 in DNA: TGCGCCAGCAGCTCCCGACTAGCGGGAGGGCCGGATACGCAGTATTTT. Drawing the rest from reference TRBV5-1 and TRBJ2-3, the complete variable domain is KAGVTQTPRYLIKTRGQQVTLSCSPISGHRSVSWYQQTPGQGLQFLFEYFSETQRNKGNFPGRFSGRQFSNSRSEMNVSTLELGDSALYLCASSSRLAGGPDTQYFGPGTRLTVL.

As DNA, the CDR3 is TGTGCCAGCAGCTTTGGGAACTATGGCTACACCTTC. Amino acids: CASSFGNYGYTF. The chain links TRBV7-9 to TRBJ1-2, with D unclear. The germline gives CDR1 SEHNR, CDR2 FQNEAQ (reference sequence). Trimming left V 3 bases short and J 2 bases short, with 4 bases between. The CDR3 has 12 residues.

The chain has TRBV30 and TRBJ1-2; a weak D match, TRBD1 (5 bases). This CDR3 region has 10 residues. Germline V gene lookup returns CDR1 GTSNPN and CDR2 SVGIG (reference sequence). V gave up 3 bases and J gave up 9 bases, with 8 bases separating them. The CDR3 region is CAWRGGSYTF. The DNA for the CDR3 is TGTGCCTGGAGGGGGGGAAGCTACACCTTC.

The V and J genes are TRBV6-1 and TRBJ2-7; perhaps TRBD1 as D (5 bases). The CDR3 contains 14 residues. V was clipped by 8 bases and J by 5 bases, with 19 bases between them. The V gene's germline CDR1 is MNHNS and CDR2 SASEGT. CDR3 nucleotides: TGTGCCAGCCTACAGGCGGCCATTCCCCACGAGCAGTACTTC. Translation gives CASLQAAIPHEQYF.

This clone appeared once. This chain uses TRBV27 with TRBJ2-3; 7 bases match TRBD2. The CDR3 has 14 amino acids. Germline lookup yields CDR1 MNHEY and CDR2 SMNVEV (reference sequence). V was clipped by 8 bases and J by 11 bases; unmatched bases: 16. CDR3 sequence (DNA): TGTGCCAGCTCAATCGCGGGTCTCCGGGGGGTGCAGTATTTT. It translates to CASSIAGLRGVQYF.

V is TRBV4-1 and J is TRBJ2-3; D not certain. V shed 0 bases and J shed 3 bases, with 1 base lying between them. Per germline, CDR1 MGHRA and CDR2 YSYEKL. The CDR3 runs to 12 residues. CDR3 protein: CASSQETDTQYF. CDR3 bases: TGCGCCAGCAGCCAAGAGACAGATACGCAGTATTTT.

The chain recombines TRBV15 with TRBJ2-7, with D hard to call. CDR3 length equals 16 residues. In germline, CDR1 is LNHNV, CDR2 YYDKDF (reference sequence). Trimming took 3 bases from V and 0 from J, leaving 15 bases between them. In nucleotides, the CDR3 is TGTGCCACCAGCAGTACCTCCTACAGTAGCTCCTACGAGCAGTACTTC. Amino acid sequence: CATSSTSYSSSYEQYF.

The CDR3 reads CASSQTGSEVYEQYF. CDR3 nucleotide sequence: TGTGCCAGCAGCCAAACAGGGTCGGAGGTCTACGAGCAGTACTTC. This chain joins TRBV7-2 and TRBJ2-7; TRBD1 is a possible D gene (6 bases). The germline V and J ends were trimmed by 5 bases and 3 bases, with 17 bases remaining between them. Germline V CDR1 and CDR2: SGHTA, FQGNSA. This CDR3 has 15 amino acids.

The rearrangement links TRBV28 to TRBJ2-5; D may be TRBD1 (5 bases). From germline, CDR1 is MDHEN and CDR2 SYDVKM. V shed 2 bases and J shed 5 bases, with 15 bases lying between them. The CDR3 is made up of 15 amino acids. This chain's CDR3 is CASSLLVRVGETQYF. The CDR3 DNA sequence: TGTGCCAGCAGTTTACTGGTCAGGGTAGGGGAGACCCAGTACTTC.

The rearrangement joins TRBV7-9 to TRBJ2-2; 9 nucleotides align to TRBD2. The CDR3 is 15 amino acids. Germline assignment: CDR1 SEHNR and CDR2 FQNEAQ (reference sequence). V dropped 6 bases and J dropped 2; count of bases not matched to a gene: 4. The CDR3 here is CASSRGLANTGELFF. CDR3 coding DNA: TGTGCCAGCAGTCGGGGACTAGCCAACACCGGGGAGCTGTTTTTT.

This chain links TRBV29-1 with TRBJ2-6; D is perhaps TRBD1 (5 bases). The CDR3 runs to 14 residues. V was cut by 2 bases and J by 1 base, with 6 bases left in between. The germline gives CDR1 SQVTM, CDR2 ANQGSEA. This CDR3 is CSVEQGSGANVLTF. Written as DNA, the CDR3 is TGCAGCGTTGAACAGGGATCTGGGGCCAACGTCCTGACTTTC.

V usage is TRBV11-2 and J usage is TRBJ1-2, with unresolved D. V was shortened by 0 bases and J by 1 base, with 12 bases between the two germline ends. This CDR3 contains 16 residues. Germline CDR1 and CDR2: SGHAT and FQNNGV. The CDR3 sequence: CASSLEGRRINYGYTF. The CDR3 coding sequence is TGTGCCAGCAGCTTAGAGGGTCGGCGGATTAACTATGGCTACACCTTC.

J is TRBJ2-7 and V is TRBV5-1, with D possibly TRBD1 on 5 matching bases. This CDR3 has 13 residues. V lost 4 bases to trimming and J lost 6 bases, with 14 bases between them. CDR1 and CDR2 (germline): SGHRS, YFSETQ. CDR3 sequence reads: CASSPPAQGEQYF. In nucleotides, the CDR3 is TGCGCCAGCAGCCCCCCGGCGCAGGGCGAGCAGTACTTC.

The chain links TRBV21-1 to TRBJ1-5; the table's D call TRBD1 went unverified against the DNA. TRBV21-1 corresponds to a pseudogene. CDR3 length: 20 residues. This CDR3 is CASSKEGARDRRDSNQPQHF. DNA of the CDR3: TGTGCCAGCAGCAAAGAGGGAGCCCGGGACAGGAGGGATAGCAATCAGCCCCAGCATTTT.

This clone has just one count. This chain links TRBV19 with TRBJ1-6; the D gene is possibly TRBD1 (6 bases). Germline assignment: CDR1 LNHDA and CDR2 SQIVND (reference sequence). The CDR3 totals 14 residues. V lost 7 bases and J lost 4, with 11 bases in between. The CDR3 DNA sequence: TGTGCCAGTACCGGGGGGGCTTATAATTCACCCCTCCACTTT. Amino acids: CASTGGAYNSPLHF.